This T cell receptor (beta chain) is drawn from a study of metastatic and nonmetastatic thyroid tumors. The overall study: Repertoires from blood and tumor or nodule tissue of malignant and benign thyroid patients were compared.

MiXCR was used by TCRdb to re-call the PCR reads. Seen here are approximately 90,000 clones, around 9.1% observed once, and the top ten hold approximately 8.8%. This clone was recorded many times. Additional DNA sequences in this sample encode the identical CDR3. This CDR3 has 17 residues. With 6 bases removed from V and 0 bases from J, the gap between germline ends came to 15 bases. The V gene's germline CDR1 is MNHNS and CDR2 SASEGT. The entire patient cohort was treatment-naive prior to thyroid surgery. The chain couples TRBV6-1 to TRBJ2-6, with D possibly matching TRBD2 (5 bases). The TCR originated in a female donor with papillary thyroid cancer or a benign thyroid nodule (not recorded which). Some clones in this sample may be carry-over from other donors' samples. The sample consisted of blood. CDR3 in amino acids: CASSPGLLTSGANVLTF. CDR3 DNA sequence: TGTGCCAGCAGCCCTGGACTCCTGACCTCTGGGGCCAACGTCCTGACTTTC.